The sample holds one count of the clone carrying this T cell receptor beta chain. The antigen is not known. This sample stems from a study of vaccination and CD4 T cells after COVID-19. Study context: Convalescent patients were SARS-CoV-2 positive by nasal swab PCR; under ten mild, one severe. The post-vaccine samples came a median roughly 72 days after dose two (range 14 to 241).

Indicated treatment: approximately 9-day PBMC culture with coronavirus spike peptide pools or control peptides (ViraFEST assay). Researchers reported culturing under 2.5 million PBMCs per well with 10 IU/ml IL-2 and about 9.3 ug/ml peptide pools. CD4+ T cells that had been cultured provided DNA sequenced with the Oncomine TCR Beta short-read assay. It was from cultured CD4+ T cells that genomic DNA was extracted. TCRdb analysed the PCR reads with MiXCR anew, one entry per CDR3 protein. This sample yields roughly 10,000 distinct CDR3 sequences, of which 50% to 55% are seen a single time; over 9.5% belongs to the top ten. Germline CDR1 LNHDA, CDR2 SQIVND (reference sequence). CDR3 length: 15 residues. V was shortened by 10 bases and J by 4 bases, with 22 bases between the two germline ends.

The material sequenced was CD4+ T cells from blood, cultured in vitro. The chain carries TRBV19 and TRBJ1-2; no clear D gene. The TCR originated in a human donor who had recovered from COVID-19. This CDR3 is CATTPRGNSGYGYTF. The CDR3 DNA reads as TGTGCCACCACACCCCGAGGGAATTCGGGCTATGGCTACACCTTC.